Here is one T cell receptor (beta chain) with its context. What it binds is unknown. The sample belongs to a study of T-cell reconstitution after alpha-beta-depleted transplantation in children. Findings of the study overall: Some patients owed their high day-60 TCRbeta diversity to surviving recipient T cells and thymic progenitors. After one year, T-cell counts and TCRbeta diversity mostly came from new T cells.

A TCRbeta library incorporating unique molecular identifiers was prepared. TCRdb used MiXCR to reprocess the PCR reads, holding one entry per CDR3 protein. The sample holds 450,000 to 600,000 distinct CDR3 sequences, 10% to 15% seen once. CDR1 MNHEY and CDR2 SVGAGI come from the germline V gene. The CDR3 extends over 15 amino acids. The ends lost 2 bases at V and 8 bases at J; junction bases unmatched: 3. The specimen comprised PBMCs, mostly from graft donor cells, sampled 360 days after TCRalphabeta/CD19-depleted stem cell transplant. This receptor was taken from a male patient younger than 18 who had a stem cell transplant for acute myeloid leukemia, so the T cells may come from the graft donor. The chain has TRBV6-5 and TRBJ2-3, with TRBD2 matching 14 bases. Written as DNA, the CDR3 is TGTGCCAGCAGTTACCCCGGGACTAGCGGGAGTACGCAGTATTTT. Amino acid sequence: CASSYPGTSGSTQYF.